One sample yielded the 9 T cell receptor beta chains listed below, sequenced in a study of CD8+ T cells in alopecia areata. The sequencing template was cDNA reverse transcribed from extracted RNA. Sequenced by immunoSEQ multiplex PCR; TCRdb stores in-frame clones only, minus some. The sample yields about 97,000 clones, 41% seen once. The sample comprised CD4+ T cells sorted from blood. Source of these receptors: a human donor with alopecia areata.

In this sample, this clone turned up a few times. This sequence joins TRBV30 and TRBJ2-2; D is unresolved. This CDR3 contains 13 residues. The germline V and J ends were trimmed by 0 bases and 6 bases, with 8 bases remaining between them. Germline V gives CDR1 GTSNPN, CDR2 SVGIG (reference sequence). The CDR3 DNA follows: TGTGCCTGGAGTGTACGGGTCCCCGGGGAGCTGTTTTTT. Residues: CAWSVRVPGELFF.

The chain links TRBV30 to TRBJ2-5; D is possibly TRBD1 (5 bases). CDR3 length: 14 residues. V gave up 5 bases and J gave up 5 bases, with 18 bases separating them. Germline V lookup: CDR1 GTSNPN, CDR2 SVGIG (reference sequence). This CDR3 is CAWCPGRVTETQYF. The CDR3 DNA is TGTGCCTGGTGTCCCGGCAGGGTGACGGAGACCCAGTACTTC. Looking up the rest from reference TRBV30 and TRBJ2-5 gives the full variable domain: SQTIHQWPATLVQPVGSPLSLECTVEGTSNPNLYWYRQAAGRGLQLLFYSVGIGQISSEVPQNLSASRPQDRQFILSSKKLLLSDSGFYLCAWCPGRVTETQYFGPGTRLLVL.

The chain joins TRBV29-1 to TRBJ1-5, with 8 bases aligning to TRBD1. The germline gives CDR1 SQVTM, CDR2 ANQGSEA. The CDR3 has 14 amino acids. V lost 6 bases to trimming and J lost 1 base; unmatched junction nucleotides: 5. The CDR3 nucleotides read TGCAGCGTACTGACAGGGGTGAGCAATCAGCCCCAGCATTTT. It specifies CSVLTGVSNQPQHF.

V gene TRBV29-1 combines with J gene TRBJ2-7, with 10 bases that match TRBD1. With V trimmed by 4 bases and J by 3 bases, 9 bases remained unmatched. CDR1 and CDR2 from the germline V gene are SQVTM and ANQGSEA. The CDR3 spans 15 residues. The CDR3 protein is CSVAHQTGGSYEQYF. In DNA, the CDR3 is TGCAGCGTTGCCCATCAGACAGGGGGCAGCTACGAGCAGTACTTC.

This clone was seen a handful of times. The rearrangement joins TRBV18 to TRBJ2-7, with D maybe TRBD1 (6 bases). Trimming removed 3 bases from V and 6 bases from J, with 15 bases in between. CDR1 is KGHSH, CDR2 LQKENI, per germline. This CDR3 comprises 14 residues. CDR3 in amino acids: CASSPTGLNGEQYF. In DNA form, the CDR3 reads TGTGCCAGCTCACCCACAGGGTTGAACGGCGAGCAGTACTTC.

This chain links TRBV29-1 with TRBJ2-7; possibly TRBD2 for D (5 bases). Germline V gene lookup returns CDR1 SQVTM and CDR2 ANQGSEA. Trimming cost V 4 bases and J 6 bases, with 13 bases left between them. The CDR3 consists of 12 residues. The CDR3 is CSVGGLAGEQYF. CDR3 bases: TGCAGCGTTGGAGGACTGGCGGGCGAGCAGTACTTC.

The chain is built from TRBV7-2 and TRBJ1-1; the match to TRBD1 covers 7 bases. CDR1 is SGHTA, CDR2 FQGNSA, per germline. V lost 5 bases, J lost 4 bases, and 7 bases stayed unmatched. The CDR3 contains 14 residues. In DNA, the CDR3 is TGTGCCAGCAGCATAAAAGGACAGGCCACTGAAGCTTTCTTT. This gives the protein CASSIKGQATEAFF. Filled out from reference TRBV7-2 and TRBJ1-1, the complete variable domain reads GAGVSQSPSNKVTEKGKDVELRCDPISGHTALYWYRQSLGQGLEFLIYFQGNSAPDKSGLPSDRFSAERTGGSVSTLTIQRTQQEDSAVYLCASSIKGQATEAFFGQGTRLTVV.

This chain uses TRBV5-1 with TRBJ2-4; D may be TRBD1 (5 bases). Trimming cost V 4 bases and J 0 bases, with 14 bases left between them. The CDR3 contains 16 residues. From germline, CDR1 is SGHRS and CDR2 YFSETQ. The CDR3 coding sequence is TGCGCCAGCAGCGTTTACAGGCGACTAGCCAAAAACATTCAGTACTTC. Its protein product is CASSVYRRLAKNIQYF.

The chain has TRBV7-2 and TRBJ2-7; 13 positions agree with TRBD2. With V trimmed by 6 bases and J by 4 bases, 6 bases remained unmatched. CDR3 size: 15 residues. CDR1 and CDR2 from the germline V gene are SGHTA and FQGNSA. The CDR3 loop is CASRGTSGIWYEQYF. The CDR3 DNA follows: TGTGCCAGCAGAGGGACTAGCGGGATATGGTACGAGCAGTACTTC.